This TCR beta chain was found in a study of glioma-infiltrating T cells after dendritic cell vaccination. Points from the study as a whole: The cohort had few patients with full blood and tumor sets.

Trimming removed 3 bases from V and 11 bases from J; junction bases left unmatched: 6. This CDR3 has 12 residues. CDR1 and CDR2 (germline): SNHLY, FYNNEI. Amplification used 60 V beta primers and 13 J beta primers. The assay was immunoSEQ multiplex PCR, and TCRdb's table has in-frame clones only and misses some. The repertoire has some 110,000 clones, around 87% of them found once; the top ten carry over 2.5%. Described time point: after dendritic cell vaccination, including at tumor progression/relapse. No glioblastoma patient carried an isocitrate dehydrogenase mutation. On this clone itself: Its specificity is unknown.

The TCR was taken from a human donor with glioblastoma. This chain connects TRBV2 to TRBJ1-1, with TRBD1 matching over 7 bases. The material sequenced was blood, taken after dendritic cell vaccination. CDR3 DNA sequence: TGTGCCAGCAGTGATATTCCCAGGGGGGCTTTCTTT. This translates into CASSDIPRGAFF.